This T cell receptor (beta chain) was documented in a study of CD8 T cells in Susac syndrome. Germline CDR1 and CDR2: MGHDK and SYGVNS. There are 13 residues in the CDR3. With 10 bases removed from V and 4 bases from J, the gap between germline ends came to 13 bases. Random hexamers served to reverse transcribe roughly 0.45 to 1 ug RNA. MiXCR was run by TCRdb on the immunoSEQ multiplex PCR reads, yielding one entry per CDR3 protein. The sample consists of 180,000 or so distinct CDR3 sequences, approximately 95% of them appearing once. This receptor was taken from a human donor in good health. Sequenced material: CD4+ T cells from PBMCs. The J gene is TRBJ2-2, the V gene TRBV25-1; possible D gene TRBD1, 5 bases. The CDR3 loop is CATLGVTTGELFF. The CDR3 region has the DNA TGTGCCACCCTAGGGGTAACCACCGGGGAGCTGTTTTTT.